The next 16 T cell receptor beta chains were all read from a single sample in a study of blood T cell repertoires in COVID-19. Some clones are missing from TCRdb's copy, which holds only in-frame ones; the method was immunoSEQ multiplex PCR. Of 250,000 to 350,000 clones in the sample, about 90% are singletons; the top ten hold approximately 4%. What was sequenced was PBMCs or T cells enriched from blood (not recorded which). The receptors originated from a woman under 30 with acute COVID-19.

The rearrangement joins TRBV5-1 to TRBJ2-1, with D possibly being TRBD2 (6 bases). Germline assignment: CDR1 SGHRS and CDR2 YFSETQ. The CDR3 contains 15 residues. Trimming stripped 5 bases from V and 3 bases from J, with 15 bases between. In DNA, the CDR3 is TGCGCCAGCAGTTCATTAGGGGACTTCTACAATGAGCAGTTCTTC. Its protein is CASSSLGDFYNEQFF. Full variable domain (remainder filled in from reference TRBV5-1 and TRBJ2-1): KAGVTQTPRYLIKTRGQQVTLSCSPISGHRSVSWYQQTPGQGLQFLFEYFSETQRNKGNFPGRFSGRQFSNSRSEMNVSTLELGDSALYLCASSSLGDFYNEQFFGPGTRLTVL.

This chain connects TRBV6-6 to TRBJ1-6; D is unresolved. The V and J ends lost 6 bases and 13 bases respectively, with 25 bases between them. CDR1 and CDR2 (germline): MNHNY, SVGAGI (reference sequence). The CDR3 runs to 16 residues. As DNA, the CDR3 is TGTGCCAGCAGAAGTGTATTAGTCGCTCAGGTTAGGCCCCTCCACTTT. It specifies CASRSVLVAQVRPLHF.

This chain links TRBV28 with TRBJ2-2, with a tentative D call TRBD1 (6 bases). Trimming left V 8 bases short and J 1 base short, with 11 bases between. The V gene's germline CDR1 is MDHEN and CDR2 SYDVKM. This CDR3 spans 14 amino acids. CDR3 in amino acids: CASYRTVNTGELFF. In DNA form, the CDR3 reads TGTGCCAGCTACCGGACAGTGAACACCGGGGAGCTGTTTTTT.

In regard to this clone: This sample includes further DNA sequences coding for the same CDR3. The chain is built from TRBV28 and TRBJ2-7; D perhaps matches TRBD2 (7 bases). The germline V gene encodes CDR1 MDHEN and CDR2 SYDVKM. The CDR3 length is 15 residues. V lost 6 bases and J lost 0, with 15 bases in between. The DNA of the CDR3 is TGTGCCAGCAGCCCCCCGGGGGGCAGCTCCTACGAGCAGTACTTC. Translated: CASSPPGGSSYEQYF.

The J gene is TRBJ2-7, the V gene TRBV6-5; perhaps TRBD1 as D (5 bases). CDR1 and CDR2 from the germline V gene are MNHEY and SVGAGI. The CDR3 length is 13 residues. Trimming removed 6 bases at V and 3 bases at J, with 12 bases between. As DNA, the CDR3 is TGTGCCAGCAGCAGGGATAGGGTCTACGAGCAGTACTTC. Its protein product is CASSRDRVYEQYF.

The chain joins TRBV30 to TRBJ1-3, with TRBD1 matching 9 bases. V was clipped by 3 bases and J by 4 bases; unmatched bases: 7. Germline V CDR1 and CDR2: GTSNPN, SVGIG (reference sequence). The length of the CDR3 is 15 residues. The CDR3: CAWRPQGAWGNTIYF. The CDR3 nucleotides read TGTGCCTGGAGACCACAGGGGGCTTGGGGAAACACCATATATTTT.

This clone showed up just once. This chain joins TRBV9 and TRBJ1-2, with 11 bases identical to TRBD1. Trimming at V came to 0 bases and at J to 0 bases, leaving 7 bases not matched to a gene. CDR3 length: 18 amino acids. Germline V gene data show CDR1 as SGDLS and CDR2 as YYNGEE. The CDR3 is CASSVAPGQGAANYGYTF. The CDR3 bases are TGTGCCAGCAGCGTAGCTCCCGGACAGGGGGCTGCTAACTATGGCTACACCTTC.

CDR3 in amino acids: CASSLGGLNEQFF. Here the CDR3 DNA reads TGTGCCAGCAGTTTAGGAGGGCTCAATGAGCAGTTCTTC. This chain uses TRBV27 with TRBJ2-1; possibly TRBD2 for D (6 bases). From germline, CDR1 is MNHEY and CDR2 SMNVEV (reference sequence). Trimming took 2 bases from V and 6 from J, leaving 8 bases between them. The CDR3 has 13 residues.

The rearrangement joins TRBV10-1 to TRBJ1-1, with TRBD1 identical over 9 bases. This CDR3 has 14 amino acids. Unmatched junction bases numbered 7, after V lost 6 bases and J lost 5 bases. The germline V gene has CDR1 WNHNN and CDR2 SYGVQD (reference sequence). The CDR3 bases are TGCGCCAGCAGCCGTGACAGGGGGGTTACTGAAGCTTTCTTT. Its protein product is CASSRDRGVTEAFF.

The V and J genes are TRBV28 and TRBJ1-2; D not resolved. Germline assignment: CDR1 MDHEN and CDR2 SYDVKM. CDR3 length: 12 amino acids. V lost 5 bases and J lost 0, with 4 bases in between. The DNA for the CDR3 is TGTGCCAGCAGTCAGACTAACTATGGCTACACCTTC. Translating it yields CASSQTNYGYTF.

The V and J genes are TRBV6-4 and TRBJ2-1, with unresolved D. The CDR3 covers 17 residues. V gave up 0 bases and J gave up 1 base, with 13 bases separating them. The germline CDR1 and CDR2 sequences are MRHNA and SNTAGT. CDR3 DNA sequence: TGTGCCAGCAGTGACTCAGGCCTAGGTGCGTCCTACAATGAGCAGTTCTTC. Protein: CASSDSGLGASYNEQFF.

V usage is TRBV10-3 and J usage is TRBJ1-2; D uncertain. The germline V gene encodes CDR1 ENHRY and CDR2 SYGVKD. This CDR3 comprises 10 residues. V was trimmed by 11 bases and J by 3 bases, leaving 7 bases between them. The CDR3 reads CAYNYYGYTF. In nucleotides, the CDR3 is TGTGCCTATAACTACTATGGCTACACCTTC.

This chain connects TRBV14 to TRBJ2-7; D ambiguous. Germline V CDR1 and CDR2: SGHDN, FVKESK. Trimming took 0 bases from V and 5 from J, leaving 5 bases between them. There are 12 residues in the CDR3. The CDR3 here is CASSQDLNEQYF. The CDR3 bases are TGTGCCAGCAGCCAAGATCTTAACGAGCAGTACTTC.

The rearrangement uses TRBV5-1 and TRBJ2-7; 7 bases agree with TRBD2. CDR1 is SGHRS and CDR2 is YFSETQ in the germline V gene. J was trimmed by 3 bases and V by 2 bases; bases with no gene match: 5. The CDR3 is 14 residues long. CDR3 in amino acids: CASSFLAEDYEQYF. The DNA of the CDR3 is TGCGCCAGCAGCTTTCTAGCGGAAGACTACGAGCAGTACTTC.

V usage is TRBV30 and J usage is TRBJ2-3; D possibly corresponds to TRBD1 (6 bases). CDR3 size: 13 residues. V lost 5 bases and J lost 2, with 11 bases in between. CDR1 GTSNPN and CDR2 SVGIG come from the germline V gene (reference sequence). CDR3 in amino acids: CAWGGGLTDTQYF. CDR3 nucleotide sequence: TGTGCCTGGGGGGGCGGGCTCACAGATACGCAGTATTTT. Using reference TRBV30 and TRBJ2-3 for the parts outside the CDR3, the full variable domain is SQTIHQWPATLVQPVGSPLSLECTVEGTSNPNLYWYRQAAGRGLQLLFYSVGIGQISSEVPQNLSASRPQDRQFILSSKKLLLSDSGFYLCAWGGGLTDTQYFGPGTRLTVL.

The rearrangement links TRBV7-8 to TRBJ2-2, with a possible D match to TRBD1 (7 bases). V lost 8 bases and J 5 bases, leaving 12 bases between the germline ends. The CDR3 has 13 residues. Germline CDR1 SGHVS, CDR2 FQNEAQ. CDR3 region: CASGGGGTGELFF. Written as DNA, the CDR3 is TGTGCCAGCGGAGGGGGCGGAACCGGGGAGCTGTTTTTT.